This passage covers 28 T cell receptor beta chains from one sample sequenced in a study of cytomegalovirus exposure and HLA in healthy donors. A multiplex PCR was run with 60 Vbeta primers and 13 Jbeta primers. Measured with immunoSEQ multiplex PCR; TCRdb has only the in-frame clones, and not every one. The table has 50,000 or so clones, 77% seen once; the top ten hold less than 3%. The specimen sequenced was PBMCs. Receptors were obtained from a middle-aged woman in good health and CMV-seropositive.

This clone was seen only a few times. This chain links TRBV19 with TRBJ1-2; D is possibly TRBD1 (5 bases). V shed 7 bases and J shed 6 bases, with 18 bases lying between them. The CDR3 loop spans 14 amino acids. Germline lookup yields CDR1 LNHDA and CDR2 SQIVND (reference sequence). This CDR3 reads CASTKGRGEDGYTF. In nucleotides, the CDR3 is TGTGCCAGTACTAAAGGACGGGGGGAGGATGGCTACACCTTC.

The chain is built from TRBV7-2 and TRBJ2-5; TRBD2 might be the D (5 bases). V lost 4 bases and J 5 bases, leaving 11 bases between the germline ends. The CDR3 totals 13 residues. Per germline, CDR1 SGHTA and CDR2 FQGNSA. CDR3 protein: CASSSKLGETQYF. In DNA, the CDR3 is TGTGCCAGCAGCTCTAAACTAGGGGAGACCCAGTACTTC.

This clone was picked up a small number of times. The chain combines TRBV10-3 with TRBJ2-7, with 7 nucleotides matching TRBD2. The junction had 4 bases not matched to a gene; V was cut back by 4 bases and J by 1 base. The germline V gene has CDR1 ENHRY and CDR2 SYGVKD. CDR3 length equals 14 residues. The chain's CDR3 is CAISGGGGSYEQYF. Written as DNA, the CDR3 is TGTGCCATCAGTGGCGGCGGGGGATCCTACGAGCAGTACTTC.

The chain couples TRBV7-2 to TRBJ1-1, with D possibly being TRBD1 (5 bases). Trimming removed 1 base at V and 5 bases at J, with 14 bases between. The germline V gene has CDR1 SGHTA and CDR2 FQGNSA. This CDR3 has 15 amino acids. This CDR3 is CASSLGSQGRTEAFF. CDR3 DNA sequence: TGTGCCAGCAGCTTAGGGTCGCAGGGCCGGACTGAAGCTTTCTTT.

The chain uses TRBV30 and TRBJ1-1; 9 positions match TRBD1. V lost 3 bases and J lost 3; bases outside the gene matches: 5. This CDR3 is built from 14 residues. The germline gives CDR1 GTSNPN, CDR2 SVGIG (reference sequence). Written as DNA, the CDR3 is TGTGCCTGGAGGTGGCGGGACAGGGACACTGAAGCTTTCTTT. Protein: CAWRWRDRDTEAFF.

This chain joins TRBV6-6 and TRBJ1-1; D gene ambiguous. Germline V gene sequence: CDR1 MNHNY, CDR2 SVGAGI (reference sequence). V lost 6 bases, J lost 5 bases, and 16 bases lay in between. CDR3 length: 14 amino acids. The CDR3 sequence is CASRERGSETEAFF. The DNA of the CDR3 is TGTGCCAGCAGGGAAAGAGGATCAGAGACTGAAGCTTTCTTT.

This clone came up once. The chain joins TRBV27 to TRBJ1-1; no definite D call. V lost 8 bases and J 0 bases, leaving 4 bases between the germline ends. Germline-derived CDR1 and CDR2 are MNHEY and SMNVEV (reference sequence). CDR3 size: 11 residues. As DNA, the CDR3 is TGTGCCAGCCAGATGAACACTGAAGCTTTCTTT. Protein product: CASQMNTEAFF.

Comments on this clone: The same CDR3 is also encoded by other DNA sequences in this sample. The J gene is TRBJ2-3, the V gene TRBV4-2; 7 positions match TRBD2. The trim removed 0 bases at V and 4 bases at J, leaving 7 bases unmatched. Germline V gene data show CDR1 as LGHNA and CDR2 as YNFKEQ. This CDR3 region has 16 residues. CDR3 loop: CASSQEKRGGPDTQYF. CDR3 sequence (DNA): TGTGCCAGCAGCCAAGAAAAGCGGGGAGGCCCAGATACGCAGTATTTT.

V gene TRBV2 combines with J gene TRBJ1-1; D might be TRBD1 (5 bases). CDR1 is SNHLY and CDR2 is FYNNEI in the germline V gene. V lost 7 bases to trimming and J lost 11 bases, with 20 bases between them. The CDR3 runs to 13 residues. In DNA, the CDR3 is TGTGCCAGCAACGCAGGGTTTTCGGGTGGTGCTTTCTTT. Residues: CASNAGFSGGAFF.

The gene calls are TRBV19 and TRBJ2-2; TRBD1 agrees at 9 bases. This CDR3 contains 15 residues. V was clipped by 8 bases and J by 5 bases; unmatched bases: 9. The germline gives CDR1 LNHDA, CDR2 SQIVND (reference sequence). This chain's CDR3 is CASRRQTGGTGELFF. In DNA form, the CDR3 reads TGTGCCAGTCGCCGTCAGACAGGGGGTACCGGGGAGCTGTTTTTT.

The gene calls are TRBV6-1 and TRBJ1-5, with 9 bases that match TRBD1. The J segment lost 7 bases and the V segment lost 9 bases, leaving 13 bases of the junction unmatched. Germline values: CDR1 MNHNS, CDR2 SASEGT. This CDR3 contains 15 residues. CDR3 nucleotides: TGTGCCAGATATTGGCCGGGACAGGGCGGGCAGCCCCAGCATTTT. Translating it yields CARYWPGQGGQPQHF.

The genes are TRBV19 and TRBJ2-2; the D gene is possibly TRBD2 (6 bases). The CDR3 totals 13 residues. Germline V lookup: CDR1 LNHDA, CDR2 SQIVND (reference sequence). V lost 1 base, J lost 7 bases, and 7 bases lay in between. CDR3 sequence: CASSIGLVGELFF. The CDR3 nucleotides read TGTGCCAGTAGTATAGGACTAGTCGGGGAGCTGTTTTTT.

The chain couples TRBV7-2 to TRBJ1-5; tentative D call: TRBD1 (6 bases). There are 14 residues in the CDR3. V dropped 4 bases and J dropped 7 bases, with 14 bases sitting between them. The germline V gene encodes CDR1 SGHTA and CDR2 FQGNSA. Here the CDR3 DNA reads TGTGCCAGCAGCTCCGCAGGGGTAGGACAGCCCCAGCATTTT. As protein: CASSSAGVGQPQHF.

The gene calls are TRBV29-1 and TRBJ2-3; 7 bases match TRBD2. CDR3 length: 16 residues. Trimming cost V 4 bases and J 2 bases; bases outside gene matches: 12. Germline V lookup: CDR1 SQVTM, CDR2 ANQGSEA. The CDR3 DNA sequence: TGCAGCGTTGGGGTACCGAGGGCGGGAGTCACAGATACGCAGTATTTT. Protein: CSVGVPRAGVTDTQYF.

The count of this clone is one. The V gene is TRBV29-1, the J gene TRBJ2-3; D not resolved. The CDR3 is 14 amino acids. V lost 3 bases to trimming and J lost 8 bases, with 18 bases between them. The germline CDR1 and CDR2 sequences are SQVTM and ANQGSEA. The CDR3 here is CSVDFPPYSVTQYF. The CDR3 nucleotides read TGCAGCGTTGATTTTCCGCCTTATTCAGTTACGCAGTATTTT.

The chain carries TRBV28 and TRBJ1-2; TRBD1 matches 9 bases. V gave up 4 bases and J gave up 7 bases; unmatched junction bases: 7. The germline CDR1 and CDR2 sequences are MDHEN and SYDVKM. The CDR3 runs 14 residues. The CDR3 is CASSSLSTGGGYTF. The DNA for the CDR3 is TGTGCCAGCAGTTCCCTTTCGACAGGGGGTGGCTACACCTTC.

V usage is TRBV4-3 and J usage is TRBJ1-2; D not resolved. The CDR3 totals 14 residues. Between the trimmed V and J ends, which lost 0 bases and 4 bases, there was a span of 9 bases. Germline lookup yields CDR1 LGHNA and CDR2 YSLEER. DNA of the CDR3: TGCGCCAGCAGCCAAGACGGTACCCGCTATGGCTACACCTTC. Translating gives CASSQDGTRYGYTF.

The rearrangement links TRBV7-9 to TRBJ1-5; 9 bases are a match to TRBD1. CDR3 size: 14 residues. The V gene's germline CDR1 is SEHNR and CDR2 FQNEAQ (reference sequence). With V trimmed by 4 bases and J by 6 bases, 4 bases remained unmatched. In DNA, the CDR3 is TGTGCCAGCAGCTCTGAACAGGGGGCTCAGCCCCAGCATTTT. This gives the protein CASSSEQGAQPQHF.

This chain uses TRBV4-1 with TRBJ2-5, with 10 bases that match TRBD2. V shed 0 bases, J shed 4 bases, and the junction held 8 bases outside the gene matches. The CDR3 consists of 17 residues. Germline V gene data show CDR1 as MGHRA and CDR2 as YSYEKL. The CDR3 loop reads CASSQDRASGGGETQYF. In DNA form, the CDR3 reads TGCGCCAGCAGCCAAGATAGGGCAAGCGGGGGGGGAGAGACCCAGTACTTC.

The chain recombines TRBV9 with TRBJ2-3; 8 bases agree with TRBD1. This CDR3 is built from 13 residues. Germline trimming cut 3 bases from V and 5 bases from J; bases unmatched to any gene: 2. Germline V CDR1 and CDR2: SGDLS, YYNGEE. The CDR3 loop is CASSDTGGDTQYF. For the CDR3, the DNA is TGTGCCAGCAGCGACACAGGGGGAGATACGCAGTATTTT.

V usage is TRBV27 and J usage is TRBJ1-4, with D uncertain. Germline assignment: CDR1 MNHEY and CDR2 SMNVEV (reference sequence). The ends were cut back, 3 bases at V and 7 bases at J, with 12 bases in the middle. CDR3 length: 14 amino acids. The CDR3 coding sequence is TGTGCCAGCAGTTTGGAGAGACCGAGTGAAAAACTGTTTTTT. It translates to CASSLERPSEKLFF.

The chain uses TRBV30 and TRBJ2-1, with TRBD1 identical over 8 bases. Trimming took 0 bases from V and 3 from J; bases not matched to a gene: 7. The CDR3 is made up of 16 amino acids. CDR1 is GTSNPN, CDR2 SVGIG, per germline (reference sequence). The CDR3 sequence is CAWSVGPGGNYNEQFF. In DNA, the CDR3 is TGTGCCTGGAGTGTAGGGCCAGGGGGCAACTACAATGAGCAGTTCTTC. Based on the CDR3 plus reference TRBV30 and TRBJ2-1, the full variable domain is SQTIHQWPATLVQPVGSPLSLECTVEGTSNPNLYWYRQAAGRGLQLLFYSVGIGQISSEVPQNLSASRPQDRQFILSSKKLLLSDSGFYLCAWSVGPGGNYNEQFFGPGTRLTVL.

The rearrangement joins TRBV11-2 to TRBJ2-3; 8 bases match TRBD2. The CDR3 consists of 15 residues. V gave up 5 bases and J gave up 6 bases; unmatched junction bases: 10. The V gene's germline CDR1 is SGHAT and CDR2 FQNNGV. For the CDR3, the DNA is TGTGCCAGCAGCCCCGGGACTAGGGTTTCGGATACGCAGTATTTT. Translated, it gives CASSPGTRVSDTQYF.

The chain employs TRBV28 and TRBJ1-5; TRBD1 might be the D (6 bases). From germline, CDR1 is MDHEN and CDR2 SYDVKM. The germline V and J ends were trimmed by 2 bases and 3 bases, with 8 bases remaining between them. The CDR3 contains 14 residues. CDR3 nucleotide sequence: TGTGCCAGCAGTTTACAGGGGTTCAATCAGCCCCAGCATTTT. This sequence encodes CASSLQGFNQPQHF.

V gene TRBV5-1 combines with J gene TRBJ1-1, with a tentative D call TRBD1 (6 bases). Per germline, CDR1 SGHRS and CDR2 YFSETQ. The CDR3 runs 13 residues. V was trimmed by 0 bases and J by 5 bases, leaving 8 bases between them. The CDR3 loop is CASSLDRVTEAFF. In DNA form, the CDR3 reads TGCGCCAGCAGCTTGGACAGGGTTACTGAAGCTTTCTTT.

This clone was recorded once. The chain recombines TRBV5-1 with TRBJ2-3, with TRBD2 matching 12 bases. The J segment lost 5 bases and the V segment lost 3 bases, leaving 7 bases of the junction unmatched. Germline CDR1 reads SGHRS; CDR2 reads YFSETQ. The CDR3 is made up of 16 amino acids. The CDR3, as DNA: TGCGCCAGCAGCTCAGCCGGACTAGCGGGGCTAGATACGCAGTATTTT. Translating gives CASSSAGLAGLDTQYF.

This clone has just a few counts. This chain connects TRBV5-8 to TRBJ1-2; D is ambiguous. Germline V CDR1 and CDR2: SGHTS, YDEGEE. Trimming removed 0 bases from V and 0 bases from J, with 9 bases in between. The CDR3 totals 15 residues. The CDR3 loop is CASSLEPRTNYGYTF. CDR3 DNA sequence: TGTGCCAGCAGCTTGGAGCCGAGGACTAACTATGGCTACACCTTC.

This chain uses TRBV21-1 with TRBJ1-6; TRBD1 was called by the table and not checked on the DNA. TRBV21-1 is deemed a pseudogene. The CDR3 runs 15 residues. The CDR3 DNA is TGTGCCAGCGAGGGGGAGATAATAAATAATTCACCCCTCCACTTT. This codes for CASEGEIINNSPLHF.